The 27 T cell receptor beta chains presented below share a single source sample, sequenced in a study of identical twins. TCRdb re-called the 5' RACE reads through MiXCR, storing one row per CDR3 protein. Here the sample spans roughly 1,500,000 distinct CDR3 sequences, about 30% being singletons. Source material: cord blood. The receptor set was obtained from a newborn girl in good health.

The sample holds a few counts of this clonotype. The DNA of the CDR3 is TGTGCCAGCAGCTTAGCGCAACCCGGTCTGTACTTC. Translation gives CASSLAQPGLYF. The rearrangement joins TRBV7-9 to TRBJ2-7; no firm D call. CDR1 and CDR2 from the germline V gene are SEHNR and FQNEAQ (reference sequence). The CDR3 is 12 amino acids. Trimming left V 0 bases short and J 12 bases short, with 12 bases between.

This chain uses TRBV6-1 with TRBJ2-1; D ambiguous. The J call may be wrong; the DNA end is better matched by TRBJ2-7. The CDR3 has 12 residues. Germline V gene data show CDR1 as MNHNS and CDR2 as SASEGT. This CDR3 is CASSDALREQYF. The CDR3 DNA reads TGTGCCAGCAGTGACGCCCTGAGGGAGCAGTACTTC.

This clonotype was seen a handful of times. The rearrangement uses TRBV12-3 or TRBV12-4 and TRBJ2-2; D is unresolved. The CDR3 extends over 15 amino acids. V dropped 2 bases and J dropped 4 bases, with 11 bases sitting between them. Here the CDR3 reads CASSLRAEVTGELFF. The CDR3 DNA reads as TGTGCCAGCAGTTTAAGGGCAGAGGTCACCGGGGAGCTGTTTTTT.

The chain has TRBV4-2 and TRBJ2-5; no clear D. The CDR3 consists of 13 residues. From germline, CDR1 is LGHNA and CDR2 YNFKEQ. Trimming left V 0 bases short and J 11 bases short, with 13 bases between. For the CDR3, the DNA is TGTGCCAGCAGCCAAGAAGGTAGTGCATTGCAGTACTTC. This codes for CASSQEGSALQYF.

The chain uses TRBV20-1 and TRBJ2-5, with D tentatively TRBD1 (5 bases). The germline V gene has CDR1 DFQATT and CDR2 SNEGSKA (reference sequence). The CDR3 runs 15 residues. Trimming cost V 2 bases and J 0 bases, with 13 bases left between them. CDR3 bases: TGCAGTGCTAGATTCTACAAGGGGTACCAAGAGACCCAGTACTTC. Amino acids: CSARFYKGYQETQYF.

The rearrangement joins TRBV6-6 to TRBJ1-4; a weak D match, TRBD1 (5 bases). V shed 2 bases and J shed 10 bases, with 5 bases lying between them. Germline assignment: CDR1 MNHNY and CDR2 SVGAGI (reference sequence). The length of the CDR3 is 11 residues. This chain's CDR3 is CASSYRGKLFF. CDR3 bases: TGTGCCAGCAGTTACAGGGGAAAACTGTTTTTT.

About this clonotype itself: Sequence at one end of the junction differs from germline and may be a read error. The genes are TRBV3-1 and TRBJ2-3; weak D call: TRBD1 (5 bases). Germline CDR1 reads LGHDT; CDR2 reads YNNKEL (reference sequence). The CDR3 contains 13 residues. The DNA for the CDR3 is TGTGCCAGCAGCCAACAGGGCACAGATGCGCAGTATTTT. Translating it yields CASSQQGTDAQYF.

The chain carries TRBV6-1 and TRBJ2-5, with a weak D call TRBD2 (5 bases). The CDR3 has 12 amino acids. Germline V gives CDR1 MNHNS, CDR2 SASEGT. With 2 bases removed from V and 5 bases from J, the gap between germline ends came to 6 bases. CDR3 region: CASSERTETQYF. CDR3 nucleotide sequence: TGTGCCAGCAGTGAAAGGACTGAGACCCAGTACTTC.

The CDR3 sequence is CASSAMDRGHNEQFF. CDR3 bases: TGTGCCAGCAGCGCTATGGACAGGGGGCACAATGAGCAGTTCTTC. The chain uses TRBV9 and TRBJ2-1, with 11 bases fitting TRBD1. In germline, CDR1 is SGDLS, CDR2 YYNGEE. The V and J ends lost 3 bases and 5 bases, in that order; junction bases with no gene match: 4. The CDR3 is 15 amino acids. Full variable domain (missing parts from reference TRBV9 and TRBJ2-1): DSGVTQTPKHLITATGQRVTLRCSPRSGDLSVYWYQQSLDQGLQFLIQYYNGEERAKGNILERFSAQQFPDLHSELNLSSLELGDSALYFCASSAMDRGHNEQFFGPGTRLTVL.

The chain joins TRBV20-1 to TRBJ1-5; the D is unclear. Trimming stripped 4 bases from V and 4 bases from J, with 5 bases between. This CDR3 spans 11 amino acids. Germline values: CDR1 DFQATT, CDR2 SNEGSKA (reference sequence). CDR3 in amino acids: CSAKGNQPQHF. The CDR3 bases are TGCAGTGCTAAAGGGAATCAGCCCCAGCATTTT.

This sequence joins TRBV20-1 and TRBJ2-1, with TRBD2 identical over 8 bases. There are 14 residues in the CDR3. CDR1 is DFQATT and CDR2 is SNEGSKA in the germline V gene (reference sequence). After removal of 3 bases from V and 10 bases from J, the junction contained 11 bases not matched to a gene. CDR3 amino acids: CSARAGGVYREQFF. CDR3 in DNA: TGCAGTGCTAGGGCCGGGGGGGTCTATCGGGAGCAGTTCTTC.

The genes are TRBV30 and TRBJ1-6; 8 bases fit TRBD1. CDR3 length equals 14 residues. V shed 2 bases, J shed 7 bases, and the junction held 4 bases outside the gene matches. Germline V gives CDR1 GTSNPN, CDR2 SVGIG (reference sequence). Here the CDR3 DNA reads TGTGCCTGGAGTTGGGACAGGACGAATTCACCCCTCCACTTT. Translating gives CAWSWDRTNSPLHF.

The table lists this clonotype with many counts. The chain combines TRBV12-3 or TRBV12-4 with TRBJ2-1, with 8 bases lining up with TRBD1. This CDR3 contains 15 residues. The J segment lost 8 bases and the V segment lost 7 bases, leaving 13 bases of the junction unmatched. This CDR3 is CASTLTRQGPHEQFF. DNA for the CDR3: TGTGCCAGCACCCTTACGAGACAGGGGCCCCATGAGCAGTTCTTC.

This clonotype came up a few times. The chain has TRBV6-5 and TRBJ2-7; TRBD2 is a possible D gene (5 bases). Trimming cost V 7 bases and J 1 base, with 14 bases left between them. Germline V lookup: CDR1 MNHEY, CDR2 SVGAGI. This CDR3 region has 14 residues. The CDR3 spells CASIPSGRSYEQYF. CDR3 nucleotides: TGTGCCAGCATTCCCAGCGGACGTTCCTACGAGCAGTACTTC.

CDR3 region: CASSLTRTGANQPQHF. CDR3 DNA: TGTGCCAGCAGCCTCACTAGGACAGGGGCGAATCAGCCCCAGCATTTT. The V call is TRBV7-2, the J call TRBJ1-5; the match to TRBD1 covers 9 bases. Germline values: CDR1 SGHTA, CDR2 FQGNSA. Losses at the gene ends were 5 bases for V and 4 bases for J; bases not matched to a gene: 9. The CDR3 is 16 residues long.

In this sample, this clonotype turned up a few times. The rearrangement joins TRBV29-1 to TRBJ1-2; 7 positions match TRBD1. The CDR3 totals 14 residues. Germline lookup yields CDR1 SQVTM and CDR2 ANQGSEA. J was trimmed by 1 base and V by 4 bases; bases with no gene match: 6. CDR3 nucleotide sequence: TGCAGCGTTGTTCTGACAGGGAATAACTATGGCTACACCTTC. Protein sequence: CSVVLTGNNYGYTF. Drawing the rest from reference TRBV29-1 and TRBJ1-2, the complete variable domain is SAVISQKPSRDICQRGTSLTIQCQVDSQVTMMFWYRQQPGQSLTLIATANQGSEATYESGFVIDKFPISRPNLTFSTLTVSNMSPEDSSIYLCSVVLTGNNYGYTFGSGTRLTVV.

In DNA form, the CDR3 reads TGTGCCAGCAGCCGTACAGGGGGCGACGAGACCCAGTACTTC. Amino acid sequence: CASSRTGGDETQYF. The chain combines TRBV7-9 with TRBJ2-5, with 9 nucleotides matching TRBD1. The CDR3 is made up of 14 amino acids. Trimming at V came to 5 bases and at J to 5 bases, leaving 6 bases not matched to a gene. The V gene's germline CDR1 is SEHNR and CDR2 FQNEAQ (reference sequence).

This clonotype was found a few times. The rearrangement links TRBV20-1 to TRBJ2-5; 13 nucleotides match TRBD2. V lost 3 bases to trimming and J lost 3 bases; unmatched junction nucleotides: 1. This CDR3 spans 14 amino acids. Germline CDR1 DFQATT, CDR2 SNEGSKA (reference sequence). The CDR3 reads CSARGTSGEETQYF. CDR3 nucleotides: TGCAGTGCTAGGGGGACTAGCGGGGAAGAGACCCAGTACTTC.

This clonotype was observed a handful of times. CDR3 DNA: TGTGCCATCACGAACAGGGGTAACACCGGGGAGCTGTTTTTT. Amino acids: CAITNRGNTGELFF. This sequence joins TRBV10-3 and TRBJ2-2; 7 bases are shared with TRBD1. Germline assignment: CDR1 ENHRY and CDR2 SYGVKD. The trim removed 7 bases at V and 2 bases at J, leaving 4 bases unmatched. CDR3 size: 14 residues.

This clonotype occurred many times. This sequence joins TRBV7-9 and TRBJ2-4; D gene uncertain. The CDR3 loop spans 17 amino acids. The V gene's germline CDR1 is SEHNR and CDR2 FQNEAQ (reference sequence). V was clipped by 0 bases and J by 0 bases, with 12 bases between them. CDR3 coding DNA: TGTGCCAGCAGCTTAGCTGGTGGCGTAGGAGCCAAAAACATTCAGTACTTC. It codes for CASSLAGGVGAKNIQYF.

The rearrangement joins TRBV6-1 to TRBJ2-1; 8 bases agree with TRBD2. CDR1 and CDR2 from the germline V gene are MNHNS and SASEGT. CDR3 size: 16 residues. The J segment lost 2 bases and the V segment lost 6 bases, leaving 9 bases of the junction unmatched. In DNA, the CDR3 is TGTGCCAGCAGGGGCCCCGGGGGGGAAACCTACAATGAGCAGTTCTTC. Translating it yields CASRGPGGETYNEQFF.

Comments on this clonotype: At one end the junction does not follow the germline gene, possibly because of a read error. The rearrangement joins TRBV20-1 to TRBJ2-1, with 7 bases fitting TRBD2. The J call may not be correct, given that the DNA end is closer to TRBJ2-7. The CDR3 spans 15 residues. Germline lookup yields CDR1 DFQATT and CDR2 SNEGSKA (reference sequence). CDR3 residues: CRAPSTRDYYNEQYF. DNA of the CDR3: TGCCGTGCTCCCTCAACCCGGGACTATTACAATGAGCAGTACTTC.

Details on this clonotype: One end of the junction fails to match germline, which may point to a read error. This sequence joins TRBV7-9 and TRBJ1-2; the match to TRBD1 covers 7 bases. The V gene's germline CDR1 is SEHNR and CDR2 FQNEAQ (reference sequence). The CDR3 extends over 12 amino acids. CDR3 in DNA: TGTGCCGGCAGCTTAGAAGGGGGCGGCTACACCTTC. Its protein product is CAGSLEGGGYTF.

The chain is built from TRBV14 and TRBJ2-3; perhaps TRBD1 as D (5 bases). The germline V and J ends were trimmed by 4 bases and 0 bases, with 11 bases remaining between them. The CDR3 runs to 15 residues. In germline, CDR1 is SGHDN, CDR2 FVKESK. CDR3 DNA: TGTGCCAGCAGCCTCTGGACAATTAGCACAGATACGCAGTATTTT. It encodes CASSLWTISTDTQYF.

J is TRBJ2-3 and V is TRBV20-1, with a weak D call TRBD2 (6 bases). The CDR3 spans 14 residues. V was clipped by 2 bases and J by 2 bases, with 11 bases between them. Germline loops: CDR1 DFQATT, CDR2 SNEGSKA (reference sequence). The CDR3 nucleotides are TGCAGTGCTAGACGACTAGGGCTCACAGATACGCAGTATTTT. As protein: CSARRLGLTDTQYF.

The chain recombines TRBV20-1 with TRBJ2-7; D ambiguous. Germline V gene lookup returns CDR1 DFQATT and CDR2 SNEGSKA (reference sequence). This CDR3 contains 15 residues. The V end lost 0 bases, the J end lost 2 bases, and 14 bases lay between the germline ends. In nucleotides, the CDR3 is TGCAGTGCTAGAGATTTTCTCACACAGACCTACGAGCAGTACTTC. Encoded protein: CSARDFLTQTYEQYF.

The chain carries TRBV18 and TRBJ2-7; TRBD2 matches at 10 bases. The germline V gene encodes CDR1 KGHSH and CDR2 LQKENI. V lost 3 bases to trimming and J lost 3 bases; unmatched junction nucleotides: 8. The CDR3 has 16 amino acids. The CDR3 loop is CASSPNTRLAGYEQYF. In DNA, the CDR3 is TGTGCCAGCTCACCCAATACTAGACTAGCGGGCTACGAGCAGTACTTC.